This T cell receptor beta chain comes out of a study of T cell responses to AZD1222 COVID-19 vaccine. Using immunoSEQ multiplex PCR, the repertoire was profiled, and TCRdb retains in-frame clones only, with some absent. The table lists 150,000 to 200,000 clones, 90% to 95% of them singletons. The V end lost 0 bases, the J end lost 4 bases, and 16 bases lay between the germline ends. The CDR3 loop spans 16 amino acids. Looked up from germline, CDR1 is SGDLS and CDR2 is YYNGEE. Sequencing was performed on peripheral blood, taken 28 days after the second AZD1222 dose. The clonotype originates from an adult who received the AZD1222 COVID-19 vaccine. The chain carries TRBV9 and TRBJ1-1; D might be TRBD1 (6 bases). CDR3 sequence (DNA): TGTGCCAGCAGCGTAGCGGTAGGGGGGCTGGGCACTGAAGCTTTCTTT. It translates to CASSVAVGGLGTEAFF. Together with reference TRBV9 and TRBJ1-1, the CDR3 gives the full variable domain: DSGVTQTPKHLITATGQRVTLRCSPRSGDLSVYWYQQSLDQGLQFLIQYYNGEERAKGNILERFSAQQFPDLHSELNLSSLELGDSALYFCASSVAVGGLGTEAFFGQGTRLTVV.